This entry is about one T cell receptor (beta chain). Its antigen remains undetermined. Base qualities are missing; no much larger clone stands one base away. The collaborating institutions used their own protocols to collect whole blood in K2EDTA tubes. For TCRbeta analysis, collaborator samples were shipped as frozen whole blood, as isolated PBMCs, or as DNA extracted from either sample type. Spanning cysteine to phenylalanine, the CDR3 consists of 18 amino acids. The kept DNA is CDR3 alone, 54 bases in frame from the first base. CDR1 KGHSH and CDR2 LQKENI are derived from the germline V gene. The germline V end is reduced by 3 bases and the J end by 0 bases; junction bases left unmatched: 7. TCRbeta CDR3 regions were amplified from genomic DNA by means of the immunoSEQ Assay, a bias-controlled multiplex PCR. Per the authors' processing: The number of nucleated cells in each sample was estimated from the amplification of reference gene primers within the assay. To quantify the absolute abundance of each unique TCRbeta CDR3 rearrangement, sequence reads were collapsed and filtered. For each sample, productive Simpson clonality was calculated by taking the square root of Simpson's diversity index across productive rearrangements. Not all clones reach the TCRdb copy of this immuneACCESS table, which keeps in-frame sequences only. Checked studies attribute under half of the gap to unresolved V genes and leave the rest unexplained. That table is the source of V, J and clone size, and D and trimming were worked out from the DNA. The sample contains approximately 120,000 clones, about 80% of them found a single time. The biggest ten clones account for 25% of the sample.

The sample belongs to a study of blood T cell repertoires in COVID-19 (TCRdb year 2020). With respect to the entire study: The collaborator samples originated in the United States, Italy and Spain and spanned the acute and convalescent phases of COVID-19. The material from the prospective study consisted of cDNA or gDNA derived from T cells, B-cell-depleted T cells, or PBMCs. Deeply sampled blood TCRbeta repertoires from subjects exposed to, actively infected with, or recovered from COVID-19 were included in the dataset. A freely available public database, intended as a resource for researchers studying the immune response to SARS-CoV-2, is where the repertoires were released. Samples were obtained from the ongoing ImmuneRACE study (first 160 participants) and from 950 to 1,500 subjects provided by 6 global collaborators. The sample metadata nearly always contained a de-identified subject ID, COVID-19 status, age in years and sex. Where available, HLA class I and class II types were obtained from metadata supplied by the sample provider rather than from assay-based typing.

Points the paper makes about the study in general: How much clinical and demographic metadata was included differed by source and by participant, and the metadata was provided uncurated.

Recombination linked TRBV18 to TRBJ2-7; TRBD2 agrees with 14 junctional bases. The origin of this receptor is a human donor in a cohort sampled during active COVID-19. The material sequenced was peripheral blood. The DNA is as follows: TGTGCCAGCTCACCCGGACTAGCGGGAGGTACTAGCTCCTACGAGCAGTACTTC. The translation is CASSPGLAGGTSSYEQYF.